The 8 T cell receptor beta chains below were found in one sample sequenced in a study of T cell responses to AZD1222 COVID-19 vaccine. The method was immunoSEQ multiplex PCR; TCRdb's version includes in-frame clones alone and lacks a portion of them. Among 140,000 or so clones listed, 70% to 90% were seen once. The sample was peripheral blood, taken 28 days after the second AZD1222 dose. These receptors were obtained from an adult who received the AZD1222 COVID-19 vaccine.

V and J are TRBV18 and TRBJ1-3; 8 nucleotides align to TRBD1. The junction had 7 bases not matched to a gene; V was cut back by 3 bases and J by 3 bases. The CDR3 covers 16 residues. In germline, CDR1 is KGHSH, CDR2 LQKENI. In DNA form, the CDR3 reads TGTGCCAGCTCACCGAATCAGGGGGCGAGTGGAAACACCATATATTTT. This translates into CASSPNQGASGNTIYF. The entire variable domain, with the rest obtained from reference TRBV18 and TRBJ1-3, is as follows: NAGVMQNPRHLVRRRGQEARLRCSPMKGHSHVYWYRQLPEEGLKFMVYLQKENIIDESGMPKERFSAEFPKEGPSILRIQQVVRGDSAAYFCASSPNQGASGNTIYFGEGSWLTVV.

Notes on this clone: Other DNA sequences in this specimen translate into the identical CDR3. The V call is TRBV24-1, the J call TRBJ1-2; D ambiguous. The V gene's germline CDR1 is KGHDR and CDR2 SFDVKD. The CDR3 is made up of 11 amino acids. V lost 4 bases and J 4 bases, leaving 3 bases between the germline ends. The chain's CDR3 is CATSDSYGYTF. Written as DNA, the CDR3 is TGTGCCACCAGTGACTCCTATGGCTACACCTTC.

The chain is built from TRBV4-1 and TRBJ2-1, with D possibly TRBD2 on 6 matching bases. This CDR3 comprises 14 residues. Trimming shortened V by 3 bases and J by 1 base, and 7 bases separated the two germline ends. Per the germline V gene, CDR1 is MGHRA and CDR2 is YSYEKL. CDR3 bases: TGCGCCAGCAGCCAGGGGGGTTCCTACAATGAGCAGTTCTTC. Translated: CASSQGGSYNEQFF.

This sequence joins TRBV2 and TRBJ1-1; 9 bases fit TRBD1. Germline V gene lookup returns CDR1 SNHLY and CDR2 FYNNEI. The CDR3 length is 15 residues. V dropped 6 bases and J dropped 3; count of bases not matched to a gene: 8. Here the CDR3 DNA reads TGTGCCAGCAGGGAGCGGGACAGGGTGGACACTGAAGCTTTCTTT. Translation gives CASRERDRVDTEAFF.

The chain employs TRBV7-9 and TRBJ1-3, with TRBD1 as a possible D gene (5 bases). CDR1 and CDR2 (germline): SEHNR, FQNEAQ (reference sequence). V lost 5 bases, J lost 4 bases, and 12 bases lay in between. The CDR3 is 14 amino acids. CDR3 coding DNA: TGTGCCAGCAGCCTGCAGGGCTTGGGAAACACCATATATTTT. It specifies CASSLQGLGNTIYF.

The rearrangement uses TRBV5-1 and TRBJ1-1, with D perhaps TRBD1 (6 bases). This CDR3 has 13 residues. V was cut by 6 bases and J by 1 base, with 10 bases left in between. The V gene's germline CDR1 is SGHRS and CDR2 YFSETQ. The CDR3 loop reads CASMGHQNTEAFF. CDR3 DNA sequence: TGCGCCAGCATGGGACACCAGAACACTGAAGCTTTCTTT.

The V and J genes are TRBV5-4 and TRBJ1-2; D remains unclear. This CDR3 has 14 residues. V lost 0 bases to trimming and J lost 3 bases, with 9 bases between them. Germline V gives CDR1 SGHNT, CDR2 YYREEE (reference sequence). The CDR3 nucleotides read TGTGCCAGCAGCTTGGCCGGGGTTGACTATGGCTACACCTTC. Amino acid sequence: CASSLAGVDYGYTF.

The V gene is TRBV7-8, the J gene TRBJ1-2; 8 nucleotides match TRBD1. Trimming took 1 base from V and 7 from J; bases not matched to a gene: 5. The CDR3 is 14 amino acids. Germline lookup yields CDR1 SGHVS and CDR2 FQNEAQ. CDR3 region: CASSLVRDRRGYTF. The CDR3 nucleotides are TGTGCCAGCAGCTTAGTACGGGACAGGCGTGGCTACACCTTC.